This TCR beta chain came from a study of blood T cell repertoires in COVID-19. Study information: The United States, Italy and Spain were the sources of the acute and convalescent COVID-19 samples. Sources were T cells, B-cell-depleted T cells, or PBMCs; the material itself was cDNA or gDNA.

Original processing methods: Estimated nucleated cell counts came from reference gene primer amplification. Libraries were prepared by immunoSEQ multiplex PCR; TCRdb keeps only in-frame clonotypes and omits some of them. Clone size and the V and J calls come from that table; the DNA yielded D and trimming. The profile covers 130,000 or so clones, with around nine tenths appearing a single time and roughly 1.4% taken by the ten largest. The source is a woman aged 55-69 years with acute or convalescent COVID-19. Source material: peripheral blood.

The CDR3 sequence: CASRQLGVNMFF. The CDR3 DNA reads as TGTGCCAGCAGACAGCTGGGAGTAAATATGTTCTTC. The V call is TRBV6-5, the J call TRBJ2-1; D may be TRBD2 (5 bases). The germline gives CDR1 MNHEY, CDR2 SVGAGI. This CDR3 has 12 residues. Trimming stripped 6 bases from V and 15 bases from J, with 18 bases between.